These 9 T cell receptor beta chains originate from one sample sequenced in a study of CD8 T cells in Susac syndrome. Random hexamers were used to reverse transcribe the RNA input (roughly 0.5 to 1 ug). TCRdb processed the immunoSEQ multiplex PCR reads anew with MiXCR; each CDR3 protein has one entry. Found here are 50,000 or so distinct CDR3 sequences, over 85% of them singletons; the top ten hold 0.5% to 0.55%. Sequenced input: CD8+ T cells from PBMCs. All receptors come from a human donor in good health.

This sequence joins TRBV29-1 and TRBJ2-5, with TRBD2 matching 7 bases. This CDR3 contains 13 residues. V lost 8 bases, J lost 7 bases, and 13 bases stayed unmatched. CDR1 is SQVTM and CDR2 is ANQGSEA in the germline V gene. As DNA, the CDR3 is TGCAGCCCTGTAGGGGAGGGCCAGGGGACCCAGTACTTC. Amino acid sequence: CSPVGEGQGTQYF.

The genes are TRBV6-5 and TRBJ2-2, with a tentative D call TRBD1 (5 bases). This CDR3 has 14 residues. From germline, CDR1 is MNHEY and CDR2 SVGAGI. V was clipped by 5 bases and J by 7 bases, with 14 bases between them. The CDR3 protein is CASSPRALGGELFF. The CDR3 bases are TGTGCCAGCAGTCCCAGGGCCCTGGGCGGGGAGCTGTTTTTT.

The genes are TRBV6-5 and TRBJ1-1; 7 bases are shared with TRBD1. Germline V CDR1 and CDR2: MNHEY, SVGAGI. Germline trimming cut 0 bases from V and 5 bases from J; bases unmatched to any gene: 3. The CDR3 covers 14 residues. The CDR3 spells CASSYSTGSTEAFF. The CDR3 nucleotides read TGTGCCAGCAGTTACTCGACAGGGAGTACTGAAGCTTTCTTT.

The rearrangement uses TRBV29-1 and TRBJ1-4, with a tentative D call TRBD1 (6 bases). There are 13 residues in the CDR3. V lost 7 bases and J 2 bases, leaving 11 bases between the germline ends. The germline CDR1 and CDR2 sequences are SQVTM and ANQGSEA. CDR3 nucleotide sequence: TGCAGCGCCGCCCAGGGGACTAATGAAAAACTGTTTTTT. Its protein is CSAAQGTNEKLFF. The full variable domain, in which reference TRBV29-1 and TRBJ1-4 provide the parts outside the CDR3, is SAVISQKPSRDICQRGTSLTIQCQVDSQVTMMFWYRQQPGQSLTLIATANQGSEATYESGFVIDKFPISRPNLTFSTLTVSNMSPEDSSIYLCSAAQGTNEKLFFGSGTQLSVL.

The CDR3: CASSLQSGLRGEQFF. In DNA, the CDR3 is TGTGCCAGCAGTTTACAGTCAGGTCTCAGGGGTGAGCAGTTCTTC. V is TRBV27 and J is TRBJ2-1, with D tentatively TRBD1 (6 bases). The CDR3 consists of 15 residues. Germline V gene sequence: CDR1 MNHEY, CDR2 SMNVEV (reference sequence). Trimming stripped 2 bases from V and 9 bases from J, with 17 bases between.

This chain's CDR3 is CASSLAVDEQYF. The DNA for the CDR3 is TGTGCCAGCAGCTTAGCGGTGGACGAGCAGTACTTC. The chain combines TRBV7-9 with TRBJ2-7; D is unclear. The CDR3 has 12 amino acids. Trimming pared 0 bases from V and 5 bases from J, leaving 5 bases between. Germline V gene lookup returns CDR1 SEHNR and CDR2 FQNEAQ (reference sequence).

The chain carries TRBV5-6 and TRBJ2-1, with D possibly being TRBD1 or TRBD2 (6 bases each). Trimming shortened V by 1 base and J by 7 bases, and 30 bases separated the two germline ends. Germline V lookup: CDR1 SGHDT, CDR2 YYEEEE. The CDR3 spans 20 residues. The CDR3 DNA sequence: TGTGCCAGCAGCTTGCGGGGGCCGGGACACACAGAAAGTGTAAGGAATGAGCAGTTCTTC. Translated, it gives CASSLRGPGHTESVRNEQFF.

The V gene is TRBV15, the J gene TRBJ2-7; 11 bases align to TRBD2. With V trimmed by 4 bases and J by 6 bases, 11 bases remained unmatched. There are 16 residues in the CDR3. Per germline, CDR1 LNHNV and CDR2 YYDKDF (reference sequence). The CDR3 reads CATSTHGLAGAIEQYF. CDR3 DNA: TGTGCCACCAGCACTCACGGACTAGCGGGTGCCATCGAGCAGTACTTC.

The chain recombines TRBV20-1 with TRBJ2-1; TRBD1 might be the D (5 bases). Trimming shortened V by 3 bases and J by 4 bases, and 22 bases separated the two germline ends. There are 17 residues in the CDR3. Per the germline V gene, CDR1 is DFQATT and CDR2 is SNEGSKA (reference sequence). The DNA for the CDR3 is TGCAGTGCTAGTATAATTTGGACATCGGATCTGTACAATGAGCAGTTCTTC. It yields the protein CSASIIWTSDLYNEQFF.